One sample yielded the 28 T cell receptor beta chains listed below, sequenced in a study of OX40 agonist ivuxolimab in advanced cancers. Repertoires were generated with immunoSEQ multiplex PCR, while TCRdb's copy carries only in-frame clones and drops some. Of more than 20,000 clones listed, around 73% are singletons. The sequencing here drew on CD4+ or CD8+ T cells sorted from blood, taken in a trial of the OX40 agonist ivuxolimab. All receptors derive from an adult with an advanced solid tumor such as melanoma, head and neck, liver or kidney cancer.

V is TRBV27 and J is TRBJ2-1, with 8 bases that match TRBD1. The CDR3 has 14 amino acids. V shed 4 bases, J shed 6 bases, and the junction held 5 bases outside the gene matches. Per germline, CDR1 MNHEY and CDR2 SMNVEV (reference sequence). This CDR3 is CASSSGTGGNEQFF. For the CDR3, the DNA is TGTGCCAGCAGTTCCGGAACAGGGGGCAATGAGCAGTTCTTC.

The V call is TRBV11-2, the J call TRBJ1-5; a weak D match, TRBD1 (6 bases). The V gene's germline CDR1 is SGHAT and CDR2 FQNNGV. The CDR3 is made up of 15 amino acids. The V gene lost 5 bases and the J gene lost 2 bases, with 13 bases spanning the gap. CDR3 residues: CASSEGTLGNQPQHF. The CDR3, as DNA: TGTGCCAGCAGCGAAGGGACATTAGGCAATCAGCCCCAGCATTTT.

V and J are TRBV7-1 and TRBJ2-7; D ambiguous. TRBV7-1 belongs to the ORF category, with a function that is uncertain. This CDR3 is 14 amino acids long. Trimming removed 5 bases at V and 2 bases at J, with 13 bases between. CDR3 sequence reads: CASSPRVGAYEQYF. DNA of the CDR3: TGTGCCAGCAGCCCTCGGGTAGGTGCCTACGAGCAGTACTTC.

The chain joins TRBV4-2 to TRBJ2-5, with 7 positions matching TRBD2. The V segment lost 0 bases and the J segment 4 bases; nucleotides outside the gene matches: 2. CDR1 is LGHNA and CDR2 is YNFKEQ in the germline V gene. The CDR3 runs to 14 residues. CDR3 protein: CASSQDSGRETQYF. The CDR3, as DNA: TGTGCCAGCAGCCAAGATAGCGGGCGAGAGACCCAGTACTTC.

CDR3: CASTLLATGELFF. DNA for the CDR3: TGTGCCAGCACTCTTCTAGCAACCGGGGAGCTGTTTTTT. The V and J genes are TRBV7-9 and TRBJ2-2, with a possible D match to TRBD2 (5 bases). The V end lost 7 bases, the J end lost 5 bases, and 11 bases lay between the germline ends. Germline V gene sequence: CDR1 SEHNR, CDR2 FQNEAQ (reference sequence). This CDR3 spans 13 amino acids.

The gene calls are TRBV6-5 and TRBJ1-1; 8 bases map to TRBD1. The junction had 8 bases not matched to a gene; V was cut back by 5 bases and J by 6 bases. CDR3 size: 14 residues. Germline CDR1 MNHEY, CDR2 SVGAGI. CDR3 in amino acids: CASSRQGAFSEAFF. CDR3 DNA sequence: TGTGCCAGCAGTCGTCAGGGGGCCTTCTCTGAAGCTTTCTTT.

This clone came up once. A junction boundary mismatches the germline segment, possibly from a read error. The rearrangement uses TRBV7-8 and TRBJ2-7; D may be TRBD2 (5 bases). Germline CDR1 and CDR2: SGHVS and FQNEAQ. The CDR3 has 12 amino acids. This CDR3 reads CASSLAVYEQYF. CDR3 sequence (DNA): TGTGCCAGCAGCCTAGCCGTATACGAGCAGTACTTC.

The V and J genes are TRBV5-4 and TRBJ2-1; D might be TRBD1 (7 bases). Germline CDR1 is SGHNT and CDR2 is YYREEE (reference sequence). The CDR3 has 16 amino acids. With 6 bases removed from V and 8 bases from J, the gap between germline ends came to 24 bases. The CDR3 protein is CASTWGHRGGKDEQFF. CDR3 bases: TGTGCCAGCACATGGGGGCACAGGGGAGGAAAGGATGAGCAGTTCTTC.

The chain combines TRBV15 with TRBJ2-5, with D possibly being TRBD2 (7 bases). V shed 5 bases and J shed 5 bases, with 12 bases lying between them. The CDR3 spans 13 residues. The germline CDR1 and CDR2 sequences are LNHNV and YYDKDF (reference sequence). The CDR3 bases are TGTGCCACCAGCGGGGGGGCCTCGGAGACCCAGTACTTC. Translation gives CATSGGASETQYF.

This clone is medium-sized in the sample. The genes are TRBV11-2 and TRBJ2-7, with a possible D match to TRBD2 (5 bases). The CDR3 extends over 15 amino acids. Germline loops: CDR1 SGHAT, CDR2 FQNNGV. V was shortened by 2 bases and J by 3 bases, with 14 bases between the two germline ends. The CDR3 bases are TGTGCCAGCAGCTTAATGGACGGGAAGTACTACGAGCAGTACTTC. Its protein is CASSLMDGKYYEQYF. Using reference TRBV11-2 and TRBJ2-7 for the parts outside the CDR3, the full variable domain is EAGVAQSPRYKIIEKRQSVAFWCNPISGHATLYWYQQILGQGPKLLIQFQNNGVVDDSQLPKDRFSAERLKGVDSTLKIQPAKLEDSAVYLCASSLMDGKYYEQYFGPGTRLTVT.

The V gene is TRBV7-8, the J gene TRBJ2-3; 12 nucleotides line up with TRBD2. V dropped 5 bases and J dropped 0; count of bases not matched to a gene: 6. This CDR3 has 17 amino acids. Per the germline V gene, CDR1 is SGHVS and CDR2 is FQNEAQ. The CDR3 sequence: CASSARLAGDSTDTQYF. The CDR3 coding sequence is TGTGCCAGCAGCGCCCGACTAGCGGGGGACAGCACAGATACGCAGTATTTT. The entire variable domain, with the rest obtained from reference TRBV7-8 and TRBJ2-3, is as follows: GAGVSQSPRYKVAKRGQDVALRCDPISGHVSLFWYQQALGQGPEFLTYFQNEAQLDKSGLPSDRFFAERPEGSVSTLKIQRTQQEDSAVYLCASSARLAGDSTDTQYFGPGTRLTVL.

The chain combines TRBV9 with TRBJ2-5; D may be TRBD1 or TRBD2 (6 bases each). The CDR3 sequence is 15 residues long. V gave up 3 bases and J gave up 5 bases, with 17 bases separating them. CDR1 is SGDLS, CDR2 YYNGEE, per germline. The chain's CDR3 is CASSEPGARGETQYF. Here the CDR3 DNA reads TGTGCCAGCAGCGAACCGGGGGCCCGGGGGGAGACCCAGTACTTC.

This chain links TRBV19 with TRBJ1-5; TRBD1 might be the D (6 bases). The germline V and J ends were trimmed by 4 bases and 3 bases, with 10 bases remaining between them. CDR3 length equals 14 residues. CDR1 and CDR2 (germline): LNHDA, SQIVND (reference sequence). The CDR3 loop is CASSNNRANQPQHF. DNA for the CDR3: TGTGCCAGTAGTAACAACAGGGCCAATCAGCCCCAGCATTTT. Drawing the rest from reference TRBV19 and TRBJ1-5, the complete variable domain is DGGITQSPKYLFRKEGQNVTLSCEQNLNHDAMYWYRQDPGQGLRLIYYSQIVNDFQKGDIAEGYSVSREKKESFPLTVTSAQKNPTAFYLCASSNNRANQPQHFGDGTRLSIL.

For the CDR3, the DNA is TGTGCCAGCAGCTTTTTGGCTAGCGGGGGGCTCTACGAGCAGTACTTC. Its protein is CASSFLASGGLYEQYF. The chain links TRBV7-4 to TRBJ2-7; 11 nucleotides line up with TRBD2. The CDR3 sequence is 16 residues long. J lost 3 bases, V lost 3 bases, and 7 bases had no gene match. Germline CDR1 reads SGHVT; CDR2 reads SQSDAQ.

This chain links TRBV6-1 with TRBJ2-4, with TRBD1 matching over 7 bases. V was clipped by 2 bases and J by 3 bases; unmatched bases: 10. Per the germline V gene, CDR1 is MNHNS and CDR2 is SASEGT. This CDR3 comprises 17 residues. The CDR3 DNA sequence: TGTGCCAGCAGTGAATTAAGGGGGCCGACCGTCAAAAACATTCAGTACTTC. This translates into CASSELRGPTVKNIQYF.

The V and J genes are TRBV5-1 and TRBJ2-7, with D hard to call. The V end was cut by 2 bases, the J end by 3 bases, with 12 bases between. The CDR3 extends over 14 amino acids. Looked up from germline, CDR1 is SGHRS and CDR2 is YFSETQ. The CDR3 DNA follows: TGCGCCAGCAGCTTTCAGACCCTGAACTACGAGCAGTACTTC. This gives the protein CASSFQTLNYEQYF.

The V call is TRBV28, the J call TRBJ2-7; D is possibly TRBD1 (8 bases). V was shortened by 4 bases and J by 7 bases, with 20 bases between the two germline ends. Looked up from germline, CDR1 is MDHEN and CDR2 is SYDVKM. This CDR3 is 15 amino acids long. CDR3 residues: CASSSFYRGGVEQYF. The CDR3, as DNA: TGTGCCAGCAGTTCCTTTTACAGGGGGGGCGTGGAGCAGTACTTC.

This clone was seen once. V is TRBV27 and J is TRBJ1-2; maybe TRBD1 (5 bases). Trimming took 0 bases from V and 6 from J, leaving 8 bases between them. Germline CDR1 and CDR2: MNHEY and SMNVEV (reference sequence). The CDR3 covers 13 residues. The CDR3 spells CASSLSGDNGYTF. DNA of the CDR3: TGTGCCAGCAGTTTATCAGGGGATAATGGCTACACCTTC.

The chain uses TRBV7-9 and TRBJ2-5; D not resolved. The CDR3 is 17 residues long. Germline V gene data show CDR1 as SEHNR and CDR2 as FQNEAQ (reference sequence). V gave up 4 bases and J gave up 0 bases, with 18 bases separating them. CDR3 in amino acids: CASSWPLEAADQETQYF. In DNA, the CDR3 is TGTGCCAGCAGCTGGCCTCTCGAGGCAGCAGACCAAGAGACCCAGTACTTC.

The chain has TRBV5-6 and TRBJ1-5, with TRBD1 identical over 7 bases. The germline CDR1 and CDR2 sequences are SGHDT and YYEEEE. V lost 4 bases, J lost 6 bases, and 10 bases stayed unmatched. This CDR3 has 15 residues. The CDR3 bases are TGTGCCAGCAGCGTCTCAGGGGGGCCGGGTCAGCCCCAGCATTTT. This translates into CASSVSGGPGQPQHF.

The chain couples TRBV7-9 to TRBJ1-4, with TRBD1 matching 9 bases. The CDR3 runs to 16 residues. Germline lookup yields CDR1 SEHNR and CDR2 FQNEAQ (reference sequence). V lost 7 bases and J lost 5; bases outside the gene matches: 11. CDR3: CASNPTGTGLNEKLFF. The CDR3 nucleotides are TGTGCCAGCAACCCGACCGGGACAGGGCTAAATGAAAAACTGTTTTTT.

This clone was counted between two and nine times. This rearrangement joins TRBV11-2 to TRBJ2-5; TRBD1 matches 11 bases. Per germline, CDR1 SGHAT and CDR2 FQNNGV. This CDR3 is built from 16 residues. J was trimmed by 5 bases and V by 5 bases; bases with no gene match: 10. DNA of the CDR3: TGTGCCAGCAGCCTAGTGGACAGGGGGCTAAGGGAGACCCAGTACTTC. Its protein is CASSLVDRGLRETQYF.

This clone is judged medium-sized. The chain has TRBV28 and TRBJ2-7, with TRBD2 identical over 10 bases. The CDR3 is made up of 15 amino acids. The V segment lost 6 bases and the J segment 3 bases; nucleotides outside the gene matches: 8. In germline, CDR1 is MDHEN, CDR2 SYDVKM. CDR3 sequence reads: CASSRVTSGFYEQYF. Here the CDR3 DNA reads TGTGCCAGCAGCCGAGTGACTAGCGGGTTCTACGAGCAGTACTTC.

This clone was detected only a few times. The CDR3 coding sequence is TGTGCCAGCAGTTTGCCCGGGGACTGGAGCGGGGGAAGCACAGATACGCAGTATTTT. It translates to CASSLPGDWSGGSTDTQYF. The rearrangement joins TRBV28 to TRBJ2-3, with 8 bases matching TRBD2. V shed 3 bases, J shed 0 bases, and the junction held 14 bases outside the gene matches. The CDR3 is 19 amino acids. The germline V gene encodes CDR1 MDHEN and CDR2 SYDVKM.

This clone was counted between two and nine times. The rearrangement joins TRBV4-1 to TRBJ1-5; D unclear. This CDR3 has 14 amino acids. Germline CDR1 and CDR2: MGHRA and YSYEKL. The ends were cut back, 3 bases at V and 7 bases at J, with 13 bases in the middle. CDR3 region: CASSQVESGQPQHF. DNA of the CDR3: TGCGCCAGCAGCCAGGTAGAGTCAGGACAGCCCCAGCATTTT.

This clone has more than one count but fewer than ten. The rearrangement links TRBV9 to TRBJ2-1, with D possibly being TRBD1 (6 bases). Germline V gene lookup returns CDR1 SGDLS and CDR2 YYNGEE. The CDR3 loop spans 15 amino acids. V lost 0 bases, J lost 5 bases, and 12 bases lay in between. CDR3 nucleotide sequence: TGTGCCAGCAGCGTAGAGGGGGTGAAAGACAATGAGCAGTTCTTC. It codes for CASSVEGVKDNEQFF.

This clone was detected only a few times. The chain joins TRBV6-6 to TRBJ2-5; D unclear. Trimming shortened V by 1 base and J by 0 bases, and 9 bases separated the two germline ends. CDR1 and CDR2 (germline): MNHNY, SVGAGI (reference sequence). There are 15 residues in the CDR3. The DNA of the CDR3 is TGTGCCAGCAGTTACTGGGGTCAAAACCAAGAGACCCAGTACTTC. Translated, it gives CASSYWGQNQETQYF.

This chain joins TRBV7-9 and TRBJ2-2, with D hard to call. CDR1 is SEHNR, CDR2 FQNEAQ, per germline (reference sequence). The CDR3 totals 15 residues. V lost 3 bases and J lost 2, with 10 bases in between. CDR3 residues: CASSFQAINTGELFF. The CDR3 region has the DNA TGTGCCAGCAGCTTTCAGGCCATTAACACCGGGGAGCTGTTTTTT. The full variable domain, with the rest looked up from reference TRBV7-9 and TRBJ2-2, is DTGVSQNPRHKITKRGQNVTFRCDPISEHNRLYWYRQTLGQGPEFLTYFQNEAQLEKSRLLSDRFSAERPKGSFSTLEIQRTEQGDSAMYLCASSFQAINTGELFFGEGSRLTVL.